Listed here are 9 T cell receptor beta chains from one sample, sequenced in a study of T cell responses to AZD1222 COVID-19 vaccine. TCRdb's table, derived via immunoSEQ multiplex PCR, lists solely in-frame clones and lacks some. The repertoire has around 100,000 clones, over 90% of them found once; the top ten carry approximately 5%. The specimen was peripheral blood, collected on day 0 of AZD1222 vaccination. The source is an adult in good health.

This chain connects TRBV7-6 to TRBJ1-6; possible D gene TRBD1, 6 bases. This CDR3 contains 16 residues. In germline, CDR1 is SGHVS, CDR2 FNYEAQ. V gave up 1 base and J gave up 6 bases, with 13 bases separating them. CDR3 region: CASSLGNRASNSPLHF. CDR3 nucleotide sequence: TGTGCCAGCAGCTTAGGGAACAGGGCTTCTAATTCACCCCTCCACTTT.

This chain connects TRBV7-2 to TRBJ2-1, with D perhaps matching TRBD1 (6 bases). The germline V gene has CDR1 SGHTA and CDR2 FQGNSA. This CDR3 region has 15 residues. Trimming pared 4 bases from V and 4 bases from J, leaving 14 bases between. In nucleotides, the CDR3 is TGTGCCAGCAGCTCCCGTACAGGGCTTTACAATGAGCAGTTCTTC. Translation gives CASSSRTGLYNEQFF.

This chain uses TRBV5-4 with TRBJ2-5; 7 bases map to TRBD2. Looked up from germline, CDR1 is SGHNT and CDR2 is YYREEE (reference sequence). The CDR3 is 13 amino acids. Trimming took 2 bases from V and 4 from J; bases not matched to a gene: 2. The CDR3 coding sequence is TGTGCCAGCAGCTTTCGGGGGGTAGAGACCCAGTACTTC. Translating gives CASSFRGVETQYF.

This chain uses TRBV19 with TRBJ1-2; a weak D match, TRBD1 (6 bases). With 8 bases removed from V and 8 bases from J, the gap between germline ends came to 15 bases. Germline V gene sequence: CDR1 LNHDA, CDR2 SQIVND (reference sequence). The CDR3 contains 12 residues. DNA for the CDR3: TGTGCCAGTCAACAGGGAGGAGGGGGCTACACCTTC. Translation gives CASQQGGGGYTF.

The chain combines TRBV5-4 with TRBJ2-3, with D perhaps matching TRBD2 (5 bases). The CDR3 runs 13 residues. Germline loops: CDR1 SGHNT, CDR2 YYREEE (reference sequence). V lost 3 bases to trimming and J lost 4 bases, with 9 bases between them. The CDR3 protein is CASSSRGPDTQYF. The CDR3 DNA is TGTGCCAGCAGCTCAAGAGGGCCAGATACGCAGTATTTT.

The V and J genes are TRBV2 and TRBJ1-2; D is undetermined. Looked up from germline, CDR1 is SNHLY and CDR2 is FYNNEI. V lost 3 bases and J 9 bases, leaving 11 bases between the germline ends. The CDR3 totals 12 residues. The CDR3 nucleotides are TGTGCCAGCAGTGAGGAGTACGGCAGCTACACCTTC. It yields the protein CASSEEYGSYTF.

The chain employs TRBV10-3 and TRBJ2-4; 10 bases match TRBD2. V lost 10 bases and J lost 6; bases outside the gene matches: 9. Germline V CDR1 and CDR2: ENHRY, SYGVKD. The CDR3 extends over 14 amino acids. The DNA for the CDR3 is TGTGCCACCCGCCAGACTAGCGGGCCAAACATTCAGTACTTC. This gives the protein CATRQTSGPNIQYF.

J is TRBJ1-2 and V is TRBV3-1 (or the pseudogene TRBV3-2); perhaps TRBD1 as D (6 bases). The V and J ends lost 4 bases and 2 bases respectively, with 14 bases between them. Germline V gene lookup returns CDR1 LGHDT and CDR2 YNNKEL (reference sequence). The CDR3 spans 15 residues. CDR3 DNA: TGTGCCAGCAGCCCTACAGGGCGAGGGAACTATGGCTACACCTTC. This encodes CASSPTGRGNYGYTF.

This clone has a count of ten or more. Here the CDR3 reads CASSQDPGSWQYF. CDR3 in DNA: TGTGCCAGCAGCCAAGACCCAGGGTCATGGCAGTACTTC. This chain uses TRBV14 with TRBJ2-7, with D perhaps matching TRBD1 (5 bases). Germline loops: CDR1 SGHDN, CDR2 FVKESK. The V end was cut by 0 bases, the J end by 9 bases, with 12 bases between. The CDR3 has 13 residues.